The 23 T cell receptor beta chains given below trace back to one sample, sequenced in a study of shared clonotypes between healthy human individuals. The method was immunoSEQ multiplex PCR; TCRdb's version includes in-frame clones alone and lacks a portion of them. The top ten hold 10% to 15% of the sample, which has hundreds of thousands of clones, less than 80% seen once. The material sequenced was PBMCs. Source of these receptors: a woman in her thirties or forties in good health. Some clones in this sample may be carry-over from other donors' samples.

For the CDR3, the DNA is TGTGCCAGCAGCTTCGGGCGGGAGGGGGAGCTGTTTTTT. It is translated as CASSFGREGELFF. This sequence joins TRBV6-1 and TRBJ2-2; 7 positions match TRBD2. Germline CDR1 and CDR2: MNHNS and SASEGT. V was pared by 6 bases and J by 8 bases, with 6 bases of the junction left unmatched. This CDR3 comprises 13 residues.

This clone was picked up a small number of times. The CDR3 region is CASSRRDRGRFEQFF. CDR3 nucleotide sequence: TGTGCCAGCAGCCGGAGGGACAGGGGAAGGTTTGAGCAGTTCTTC. The chain uses TRBV11-2 and TRBJ2-1; 10 positions match TRBD1. Looked up from germline, CDR1 is SGHAT and CDR2 is FQNNGV. Trimming removed 5 bases from V and 9 bases from J; junction bases left unmatched: 10. The CDR3 has 15 amino acids.

The chain links TRBV10-3 to TRBJ2-6, with D possibly TRBD2 on 5 matching bases. This CDR3 is 16 amino acids long. V lost 6 bases, J lost 0 bases, and 12 bases lay in between. The germline V gene encodes CDR1 ENHRY and CDR2 SYGVKD. CDR3 residues: CAISPGKSSGANVLTF. CDR3 coding DNA: TGTGCCATCAGCCCGGGAAAAAGCTCTGGGGCCAACGTCCTGACTTTC.

The V call is TRBV6-4, the J call TRBJ1-1; TRBD1 matches at 8 bases. Germline V lookup: CDR1 MRHNA, CDR2 SNTAGT. V shed 8 bases and J 8 bases; nucleotides not matched to a gene: 7. CDR3 length: 12 residues. CDR3 sequence: CASSTRTGEAFF. The CDR3 bases are TGTGCCAGCTCCACACGGACAGGGGAAGCTTTCTTT.

V and J are TRBV5-1 and TRBJ2-2; TRBD1 might be the D (5 bases). Germline CDR1 SGHRS, CDR2 YFSETQ. This CDR3 comprises 15 residues. The ends were cut back, 0 bases at V and 6 bases at J, with 12 bases in the middle. The CDR3 nucleotides are TGCGCCAGCAGCTTGGCCGGGCAGGGTGCCGGGGAGCTGTTTTTT. Its protein product is CASSLAGQGAGELFF.

The sample holds one count of this clone. The rearrangement uses TRBV28 and TRBJ1-4; no definite D call. CDR1 is MDHEN and CDR2 is SYDVKM in the germline V gene. V was pared by 7 bases and J by 3 bases, with 6 bases between. CDR3 size: 12 residues. The CDR3 DNA reads TGTGCCAGCACCCTTTCTAATGAAAAACTGTTTTTT. Translation: CASTLSNEKLFF.

This clone showed up just once. The V gene is TRBV27, the J gene TRBJ1-1, with TRBD1 identical over 9 bases. V was pared by 3 bases and J by 9 bases, with 5 bases of the junction left unmatched. Germline CDR1 is MNHEY and CDR2 is SMNVEV (reference sequence). The CDR3 totals 13 residues. CDR3 DNA sequence: TGTGCCAGCAGTTTCCGGACAGGGGACCAAGCTTTCTTT. It is translated as CASSFRTGDQAFF.

This chain connects TRBV19 to TRBJ2-2; D call uncertain. Trimming removed 1 base at V and 3 bases at J, with 9 bases between. Germline V gene data show CDR1 as LNHDA and CDR2 as SQIVND (reference sequence). The CDR3 spans 15 residues. This CDR3 is CASSIGPGHTGELFF. The DNA for the CDR3 is TGTGCCAGTAGTATAGGTCCTGGTCACACCGGGGAGCTGTTTTTT.

The rearrangement joins TRBV2 to TRBJ1-1, with a possible D match to TRBD1 (6 bases). The CDR3 is 13 amino acids. V lost 9 bases to trimming and J lost 0 bases, with 11 bases between them. The germline V gene encodes CDR1 SNHLY and CDR2 FYNNEI. Here the CDR3 reads CARLQGMNTEAFF. Here the CDR3 DNA reads TGTGCCAGACTACAGGGTATGAACACTGAAGCTTTCTTT.

This sequence joins TRBV5-5 and TRBJ1-2; TRBD1 is a possible D gene (5 bases). Looked up from germline, CDR1 is SGHKS and CDR2 is YYEKEE (reference sequence). The ends were cut back, 0 bases at V and 8 bases at J, with 11 bases in the middle. CDR3 length: 13 residues. CDR3 DNA sequence: TGTGCCAGCAGCTTGGCCAGGGTGGAAGGCTACACCTTC. This translates into CASSLARVEGYTF.

The gene calls are TRBV28 and TRBJ1-2; D is ambiguous. V lost 1 base to trimming and J lost 3 bases, with 9 bases between them. Germline assignment: CDR1 MDHEN and CDR2 SYDVKM. The CDR3 sequence is 14 residues long. The CDR3 DNA reads as TGTGCCAGCAGTTTATCGGGGTTCGACTATGGCTACACCTTC. Translated: CASSLSGFDYGYTF.

Notes on this clone: A far larger clone is one nucleotide away, so this likely arose from a read error. The V call is TRBV27, the J call TRBJ2-4; 9 bases match TRBD1. Germline CDR1 reads MNHEY; CDR2 reads SMNVEV (reference sequence). The CDR3 is 17 residues long. The CDR3 nucleotides read TGTGCCAGCAGTCCCCGGGACAGGGAGGTCGTCAAAAACATTCGGTACTTC. Residues: CASSPRDREVVKNIRYF.

The chain has TRBV4-2 and TRBJ2-6; no firm D call. The CDR3 is 16 residues long. Germline-derived CDR1 and CDR2 are LGHNA and YNFKEQ. Deletions cut 0 bases from V and 1 base from J, with 7 bases between. Here the CDR3 DNA reads TGTGCCAGCAGCCAAGATGAGTCTTCTGGGGCCAACGTCCTGACTTTC. Protein sequence: CASSQDESSGANVLTF.

This clone was seen a handful of times. A read error may account for a junction end that differs from germline. The rearrangement links TRBV4-2 to TRBJ2-7, with D unresolved. Germline CDR1 reads LGHNA; CDR2 reads YNFKEQ. This CDR3 has 13 amino acids. CDR3 nucleotide sequence: TGTGCCATCAGCCAATCCCCGCAAGGGGAGCAGTACTTC. It codes for CAISQSPQGEQYF.

Worth noting for this clone: Its ends do not fully match the called genes, so a read error is possible. The chain carries TRBV9 and TRBJ2-3, with a tentative D call TRBD1 (5 bases). Germline CDR1 SGDLS, CDR2 YYNGEE. The CDR3 is 13 residues long. This CDR3 reads CASNVQGTDTQYF. The CDR3 DNA reads as TGTGCCAGCAACGTACAGGGCACAGATACGCAGTATTTT.

This clone appeared a single time. The chain links TRBV7-3 to TRBJ2-2; no clear D. The CDR3 runs 14 residues. Germline CDR1 reads SGHTA; CDR2 reads FQGTGA. Trimming took 2 bases from V and 4 from J, leaving 8 bases between them. CDR3 loop: CASSLGPSTGELFF. DNA of the CDR3: TGTGCCAGCAGCTTAGGCCCATCCACCGGGGAGCTGTTTTTT.

This clone was counted once. This chain uses TRBV21-1 with TRBJ1-5. TRBV21-1 is a documented pseudogene. This CDR3 region has 16 residues. The CDR3 reads CASSNRLPGSNQPQHF. The DNA for the CDR3 is TGTGCCAGCAGTAACCGACTCCCAGGTTCCAATCAGCCCCAGCATTTT.

With regard to this clone: Just one base apart from a much larger clone, this may be a read error. This chain links TRBV7-2 with TRBJ2-1; D gene uncertain. Germline V lookup: CDR1 SGHTA, CDR2 FQGNSA. The CDR3 loop spans 13 amino acids. V was trimmed by 1 base and J by 0 bases, leaving 1 base between them. As DNA, the CDR3 is TGTGCCAGCAGCTTAGACTCCTACAATGAGCAGTTCTTC. Its protein product is CASSLDSYNEQFF.

The chain recombines TRBV30 with TRBJ1-2; no clear D gene. Germline CDR1 is GTSNPN and CDR2 is SVGIG (reference sequence). CDR3 length equals 11 residues. Trimming left V 2 bases short and J 8 bases short, with 9 bases between. CDR3 sequence: CAWSNTGGYTF. The CDR3 DNA follows: TGTGCCTGGAGTAATACTGGGGGCTACACCTTC. Full variable domain (missing parts from reference TRBV30 and TRBJ1-2): SQTIHQWPATLVQPVGSPLSLECTVEGTSNPNLYWYRQAAGRGLQLLFYSVGIGQISSEVPQNLSASRPQDRQFILSSKKLLLSDSGFYLCAWSNTGGYTFGSGTRLTVV.

The CDR3 region is CASDVSRANVLTF. The DNA of the CDR3 is TGTGCCAGTGATGTCTCGAGGGCCAACGTCCTGACTTTC. The genes are TRBV2 and TRBJ2-6; D gene ambiguous. V lost 9 bases to trimming and J lost 5 bases, with 11 bases between them. The CDR3 loop spans 13 amino acids. CDR1 and CDR2 from the germline V gene are SNHLY and FYNNEI. The complete variable domain, with remaining parts taken from reference TRBV2 and TRBJ2-6, reads EPEVTQTPSHQVTQMGQEVILRCVPISNHLYFYWYRQILGQKVEFLVSFYNNEISEKSEIFDDQFSVERPDGSNFTLKIRSTKLEDSAMYFCASDVSRANVLTFGAGSRLTVL.

This clone is a singleton in its sample. J is TRBJ2-1 and V is TRBV18, with 7 bases fitting TRBD2. CDR1 KGHSH and CDR2 LQKENI come from the germline V gene. The CDR3 contains 12 residues. The J segment lost 12 bases and the V segment lost 5 bases, leaving 7 bases of the junction unmatched. CDR3 nucleotides: TGTGCCAGCTCAGACCCCTCGGGAGGGCAGTTCTTC. Translating gives CASSDPSGGQFF.

As regards this clone: This may come from a read error, since a much larger clone is one base off. The rearrangement joins TRBV2 to TRBJ1-1; the D gene is possibly TRBD1 (5 bases). V gave up 4 bases and J gave up 1 base, with 10 bases separating them. The V gene's germline CDR1 is SNHLY and CDR2 FYNNEI. The CDR3 has 14 amino acids. CDR3 DNA: TGTGCCAGCAGTGGATGGGGGGGGAACACTGAAGCTTTCTTT. It yields the protein CASSGWGGNTEAFF.

The rearrangement joins TRBV19 to TRBJ1-1, with D possibly being TRBD1 (5 bases). The germline V and J ends were trimmed by 0 bases and 0 bases, with 11 bases remaining between them. The CDR3 length is 16 residues. The germline gives CDR1 LNHDA, CDR2 SQIVND (reference sequence). CDR3 sequence reads: CASSIERGPLNTEAFF. DNA for the CDR3: TGTGCCAGTAGTATAGAAAGGGGTCCCTTGAACACTGAAGCTTTCTTT.